These 8 T cell receptor beta chains originate from one sample sequenced in a study of multiple sclerosis patients with progressive multifocal leukoencephalopathy. Noted time point: time of PML onset. Only in-frame clones appear in the TCRdb table, and some are missing; sequencing was by immunoSEQ multiplex PCR. This sample has more than 30,000 clones, with around 90% found just once. This specimen was PBMCs, taken from a patient treated with natalizumab. These receptor sequences come from a middle-aged woman with progressive multifocal leukoencephalopathy.

This clone appeared a few times. The chain joins TRBV9 to TRBJ2-1; possible D gene TRBD1, 6 bases. The CDR3 has 14 amino acids. Trimming pared 4 bases from V and 3 bases from J, leaving 11 bases between. Germline V lookup: CDR1 SGDLS, CDR2 YYNGEE. The CDR3 loop is CASSPGDNYNEQFF. The CDR3 DNA reads as TGTGCCAGCAGCCCAGGGGACAACTACAATGAGCAGTTCTTC.

This clone was detected only once. The CDR3: CASSPRTGQETQYF. CDR3 sequence (DNA): TGTGCCAGCTCACCGAGGACAGGGCAAGAGACCCAGTACTTC. The gene calls are TRBV18 and TRBJ2-5; 8 positions match TRBD1. Germline V gene lookup returns CDR1 KGHSH and CDR2 LQKENI. The CDR3 has 14 residues. J gave up 2 bases and V 3 bases, and 2 bases lay outside the gene matches.

The V gene is TRBV7-9, the J gene TRBJ2-3, with D hard to call. The V and J ends lost 2 bases and 0 bases respectively, with 9 bases between them. The V gene's germline CDR1 is SEHNR and CDR2 FQNEAQ (reference sequence). This CDR3 has 15 amino acids. The CDR3 region has the DNA TGTGCCAGCAGCTTATATGACTCTAGCACAGATACGCAGTATTTT. Protein product: CASSLYDSSTDTQYF.

The gene calls are TRBV6-1 and TRBJ2-7; no firm D call. V dropped 3 bases and J dropped 3 bases, with 18 bases sitting between them. CDR3 length equals 16 residues. The germline V gene encodes CDR1 MNHNS and CDR2 SASEGT. The CDR3 reads CASSEVRFMNNYEQYF. The DNA for the CDR3 is TGTGCCAGCAGTGAGGTCAGATTTATGAATAACTACGAGCAGTACTTC.

The gene calls are TRBV7-9 and TRBJ2-1, with 14 nucleotides matching TRBD2. CDR1 is SEHNR, CDR2 FQNEAQ, per germline (reference sequence). This CDR3 has 19 residues. V lost 5 bases to trimming and J lost 6 bases; unmatched junction nucleotides: 15. As DNA, the CDR3 is TGTGCCAGCAGCCCGAGTCGGACTAGCGGGGGGTTTGTGGGCAATGAGCAGTTCTTC. Translating it yields CASSPSRTSGGFVGNEQFF.

The V gene is TRBV14, the J gene TRBJ2-1; D perhaps matches TRBD2 (6 bases). The CDR3 totals 12 residues. The V end was cut by 5 bases, the J end by 12 bases, with 14 bases between. Germline V gene data show CDR1 as SGHDN and CDR2 as FVKESK. CDR3 nucleotides: TGTGCCAGCAGCACGGACTACCTGGCGCAGTTCTTC. Its protein is CASSTDYLAQFF.

The gene calls are TRBV25-1 and TRBJ2-1, with TRBD1 matching 10 bases. The CDR3 length is 13 residues. V lost 7 bases, J lost 8 bases, and 5 bases stayed unmatched. From germline, CDR1 is MGHDK and CDR2 SYGVNS. In DNA form, the CDR3 reads TGTGCCAGCACGGACAGGGGGTCCCATGAGCAGTTCTTC. Translation gives CASTDRGSHEQFF. Full variable domain (remainder filled in from reference TRBV25-1 and TRBJ2-1): EADIYQTPRYLVIGTGKKITLECSQTMGHDKMYWYQQDPGMELHLIHYSYGVNSTEKGDLSSESTVSRIRTEHFPLTLESARPSHTSQYLCASTDRGSHEQFFGPGTRLTVL.

The rearrangement links TRBV11-2 to TRBJ1-1; 8 nucleotides agree with TRBD1. The germline gives CDR1 SGHAT, CDR2 FQNNGV. The CDR3 extends over 14 amino acids. J lost 5 bases, V lost 4 bases, and 6 bases had no gene match. The CDR3 nucleotides read TGTGCCAGCAGCTCCAGACAGGGGTGGACTGAAGCTTTCTTT. Its translation: CASSSRQGWTEAFF.